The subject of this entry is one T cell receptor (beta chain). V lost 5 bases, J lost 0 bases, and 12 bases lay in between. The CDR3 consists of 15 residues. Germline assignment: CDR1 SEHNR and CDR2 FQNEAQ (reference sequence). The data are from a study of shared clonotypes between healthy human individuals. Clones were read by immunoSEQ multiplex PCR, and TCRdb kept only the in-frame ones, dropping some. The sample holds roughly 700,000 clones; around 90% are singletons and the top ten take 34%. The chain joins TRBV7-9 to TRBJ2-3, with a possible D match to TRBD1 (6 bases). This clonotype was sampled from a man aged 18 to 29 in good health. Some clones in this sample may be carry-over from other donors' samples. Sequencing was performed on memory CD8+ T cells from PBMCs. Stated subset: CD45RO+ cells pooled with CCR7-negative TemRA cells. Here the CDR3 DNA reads TGTGCCAGCAGCCAACAGGGAATAAGCACAGATACGCAGTATTTT. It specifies CASSQQGISTDTQYF.